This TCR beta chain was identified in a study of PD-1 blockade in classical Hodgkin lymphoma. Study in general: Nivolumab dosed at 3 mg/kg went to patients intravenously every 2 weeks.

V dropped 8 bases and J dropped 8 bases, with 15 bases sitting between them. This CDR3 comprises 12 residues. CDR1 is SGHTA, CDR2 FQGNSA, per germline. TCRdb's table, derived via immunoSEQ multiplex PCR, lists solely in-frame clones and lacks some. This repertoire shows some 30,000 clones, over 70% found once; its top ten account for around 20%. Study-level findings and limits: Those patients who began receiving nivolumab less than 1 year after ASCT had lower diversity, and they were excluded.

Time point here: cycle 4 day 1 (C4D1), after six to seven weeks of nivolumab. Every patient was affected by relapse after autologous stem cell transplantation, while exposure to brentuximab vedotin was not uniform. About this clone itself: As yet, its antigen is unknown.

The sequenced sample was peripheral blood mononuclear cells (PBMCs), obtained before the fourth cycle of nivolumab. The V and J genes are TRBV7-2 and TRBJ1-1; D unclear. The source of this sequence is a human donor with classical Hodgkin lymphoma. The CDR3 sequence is CASAFMVGEAFF. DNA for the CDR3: TGTGCCAGCGCATTTATGGTCGGGGAAGCTTTCTTT.